The rows below give T cell receptor beta chains drawn from one sample of a study of beta chain features in type 1 diabetes. Repertoires were generated with immunoSEQ multiplex PCR, while TCRdb's copy carries only in-frame clones and drops some. This sample yields fewer than 200,000 clones, of which around 8% are seen a single time; 0.5% to 0.65% belongs to the top ten. The specimen sequenced was central memory CD4+ T cells from blood. Every receptor here comes from a man aged 18 to 29 in good health. Each CDR3 is given with its conserved first and last residue. A D gene is named only where the DNA matches it firmly. Size is omitted from some rows. Given values are once, few, many or a class for expanded clones.

CASSWGDGGPGAFF TGTGCCAGCAGCTGGGGAGATGGGGGCCCCGGAGCTTTCTTT TRBJ1-1 TRBV7-9 NA NA
CASSLTGQAGELFF TGTGCCAGCAGCTTAACGGGTCAGGCCGGGGAGCTGTTTTTT TRBJ2-2 TRBV7-3 many NA
CASSRTSGDYNEQFF TGCGCCAGCAGCCGCACTAGCGGAGACTACAATGAGCAGTTCTTC TRBJ2-1 TRBV5-1 few TRBD2
CASTTTTSGRAGELFF TGTGCCAGCACGACCACCACTAGCGGGAGGGCCGGGGAGCTGTTTTTT TRBJ2-2 TRBV28 NA TRBD2
CASSSGTGTSPLHF TGTGCCAGCAGTTCCGGGACAGGGACTTCACCCCTCCACTTT TRBJ1-6 TRBV11-2 NA TRBD1
CALTTGQGFGTEAFF TGTGCCCTTACCACGGGACAGGGGTTCGGCACTGAAGCTTTCTTT TRBJ1-1 TRBV30 NA TRBD1
CASSSPRGGPNTGELFF TGTGCCAGCAGCTCCCCGCGGGGGGGCCCGAACACCGGGGAGCTGTTTTTT TRBJ2-2 TRBV11-2 NA TRBD2
CASSSQGYANTGELFF TGTGCCAGCAGCTCCCAGGGCTACGCGAACACCGGGGAGCTGTTTTTT TRBJ2-2 TRBV7-9 NA NA
CASSMDRGNQPQHF TGTGCCAGCAGCATGGACAGGGGCAATCAGCCCCAGCATTTT TRBJ1-5 TRBV7-2 few TRBD1
CASSSDIDSRKQYF TGTGCCAGCAGCTCGGATATTGACAGCCGCAAGCAGTACTTC TRBJ2-7 TRBV7-2 few NA